Many counts were recorded for the clone carrying this TCR beta chain. Its cognate antigen is unknown. This sample is part of a study of neurological immune-mediated disorders. TCRdb analysed the 5' RACE reads with MiXCR anew, one entry per CDR3 protein. Here the sample spans over 60,000 distinct CDR3 sequences, 5% to 6% being singletons. J lost 3 bases, V lost 7 bases, and 4 bases had no gene match. Per the germline V gene, CDR1 is DFQATT and CDR2 is SNEGSKA (reference sequence). This CDR3 has 13 amino acids. Study findings and constraints: TCR-beta repertoires seemed private in all groups, with no expanded CDR3 amino acid sequences shared.

The chain is built from TRBV20-1 and TRBJ2-7, with 12 bases fitting TRBD2. Sequenced sample: PBMCs. The source is a woman aged 25-40 years with multiple sclerosis. The CDR3 spells CSGLAGGIYEQYF. The CDR3 nucleotides are TGCAGTGGGCTAGCGGGAGGGATCTACGAGCAGTACTTC.